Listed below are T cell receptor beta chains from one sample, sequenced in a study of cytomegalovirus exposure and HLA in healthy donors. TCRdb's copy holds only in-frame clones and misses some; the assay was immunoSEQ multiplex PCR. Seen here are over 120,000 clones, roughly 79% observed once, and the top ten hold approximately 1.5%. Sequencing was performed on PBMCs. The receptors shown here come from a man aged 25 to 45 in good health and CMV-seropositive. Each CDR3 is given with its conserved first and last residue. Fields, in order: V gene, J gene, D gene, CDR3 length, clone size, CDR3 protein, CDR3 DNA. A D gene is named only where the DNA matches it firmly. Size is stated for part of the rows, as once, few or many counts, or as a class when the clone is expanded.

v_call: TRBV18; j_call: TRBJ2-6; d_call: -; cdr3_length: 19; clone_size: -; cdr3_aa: CASSPPQGTIPSGANVLTF; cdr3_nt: TGTGCCAGCTCACCACCCCAGGGGACCATACCCTCTGGGGCCAACGTCCTGACTTTC
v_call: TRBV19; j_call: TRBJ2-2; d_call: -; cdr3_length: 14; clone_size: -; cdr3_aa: CASTSNGETGELFF; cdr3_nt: TGTGCCAGTACCTCTAACGGGGAAACCGGGGAGCTGTTTTTT
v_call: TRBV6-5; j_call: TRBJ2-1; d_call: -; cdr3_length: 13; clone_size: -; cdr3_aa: CASSPRLVLEQFF; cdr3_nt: TGTGCCAGCAGCCCTAGACTAGTTCTTGAGCAGTTCTTC
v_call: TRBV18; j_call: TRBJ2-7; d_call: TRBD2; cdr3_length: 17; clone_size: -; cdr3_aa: CASSISGSGTNSYEQYF; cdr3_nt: TGTGCCAGCTCAATAAGTGGAAGCGGGACCAACTCCTACGAGCAGTACTTC
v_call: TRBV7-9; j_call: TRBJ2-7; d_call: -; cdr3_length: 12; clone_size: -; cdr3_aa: CASSPILSEQYF; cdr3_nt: TGTGCCAGCAGCCCCATATTGAGTGAGCAGTACTTC
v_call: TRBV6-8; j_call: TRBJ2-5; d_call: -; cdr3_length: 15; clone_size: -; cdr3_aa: CASSEDPTRRETQYF; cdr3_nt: TGTGCCAGCAGCGAGGACCCAACAAGGAGGGAGACCCAGTACTTC
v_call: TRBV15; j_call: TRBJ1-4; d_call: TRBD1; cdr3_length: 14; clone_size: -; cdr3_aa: CATSRGQGNEKLFF; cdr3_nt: TGTGCCACCAGCAGAGGACAGGGTAATGAAAAACTGTTTTTT
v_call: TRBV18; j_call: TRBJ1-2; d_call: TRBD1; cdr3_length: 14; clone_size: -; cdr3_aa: CASSPPQGNYGYTF; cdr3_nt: TGTGCCAGCTCACCACCACAGGGGAACTATGGCTACACCTTC
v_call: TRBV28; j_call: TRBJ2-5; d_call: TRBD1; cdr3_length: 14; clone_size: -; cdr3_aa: CASSFTRGLETQYF; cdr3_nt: TGTGCCAGCAGTTTCACCAGGGGGCTGGAGACCCAGTACTTC
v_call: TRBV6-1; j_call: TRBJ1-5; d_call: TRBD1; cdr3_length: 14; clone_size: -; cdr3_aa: CASSVTGGNQPQHF; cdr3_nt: TGTGCCAGCAGTGTGACAGGGGGCAATCAGCCCCAGCATTTT
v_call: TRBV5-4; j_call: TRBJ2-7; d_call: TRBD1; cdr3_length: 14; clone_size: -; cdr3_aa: CASSSTGGSTGQYF; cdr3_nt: TGTGCCAGCAGTTCCACAGGGGGGAGTACCGGGCAGTACTTC
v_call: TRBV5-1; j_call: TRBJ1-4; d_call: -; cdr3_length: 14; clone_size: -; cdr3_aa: CASSLGSQGEKLFF; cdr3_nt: TGCGCCAGCAGCTTGGGATCTCAGGGTGAAAAACTGTTTTTT
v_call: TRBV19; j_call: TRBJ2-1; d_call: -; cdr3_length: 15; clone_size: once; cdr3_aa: CASHWGRSSYNEQFF; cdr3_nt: TGTGCCAGTCATTGGGGGAGGAGCTCCTACAATGAGCAGTTCTTC
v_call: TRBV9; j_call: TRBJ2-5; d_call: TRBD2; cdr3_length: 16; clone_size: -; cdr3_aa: CASSPRVLAGKETQYF; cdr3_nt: TGTGCCAGCAGCCCTCGGGTTCTAGCGGGGAAAGAGACCCAGTACTTC
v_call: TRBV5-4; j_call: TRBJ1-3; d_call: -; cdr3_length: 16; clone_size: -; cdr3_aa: CASSPGGRYSGNTIYF; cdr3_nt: TGTGCCAGCAGCCCGGGAGGACGGTACTCTGGAAACACCATATATTTT
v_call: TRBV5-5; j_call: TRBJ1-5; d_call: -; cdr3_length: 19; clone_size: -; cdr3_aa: CASSLVNIIGHYSNQPQHF; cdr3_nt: TGTGCCAGCAGCTTGGTCAACATAATAGGCCACTATAGCAATCAGCCCCAGCATTTT
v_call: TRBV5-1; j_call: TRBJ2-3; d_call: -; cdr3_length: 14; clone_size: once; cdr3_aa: CASSLAGSPDTQYF; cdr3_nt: TGCGCCAGCAGCTTGGCGGGAAGTCCAGATACGCAGTATTTT
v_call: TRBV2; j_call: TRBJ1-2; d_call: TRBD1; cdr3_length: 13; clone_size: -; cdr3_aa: CASRGQGIYGYTF; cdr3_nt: TGTGCCAGCAGGGGACAGGGGATCTATGGCTACACCTTC
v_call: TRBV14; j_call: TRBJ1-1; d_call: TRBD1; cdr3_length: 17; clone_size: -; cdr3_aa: CASSQAGGPLLNTEAFF; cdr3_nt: TGTGCCAGCAGCCAGGCAGGGGGTCCCCTCCTGAACACTGAAGCTTTCTTT
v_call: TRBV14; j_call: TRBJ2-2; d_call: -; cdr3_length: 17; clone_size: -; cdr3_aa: CASSLALQGTDTGELFF; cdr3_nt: TGTGCCAGCAGCCTTGCACTTCAGGGGACGGACACCGGGGAGCTGTTTTTT
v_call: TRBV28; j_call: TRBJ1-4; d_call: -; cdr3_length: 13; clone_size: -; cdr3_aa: CAVLGSANEKLFF; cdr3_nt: TGTGCCGTATTGGGGAGCGCTAATGAAAAACTGTTTTTT
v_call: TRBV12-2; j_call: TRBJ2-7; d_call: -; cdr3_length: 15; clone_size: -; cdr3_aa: CASRGPRDSLYEQYF; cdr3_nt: TGTGCAAGTCGTGGACCCCGGGACAGCCTATACGAGCAGTACTTC
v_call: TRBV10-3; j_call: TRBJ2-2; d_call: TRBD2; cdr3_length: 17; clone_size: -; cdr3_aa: CAISEPSGGPNTGELFF; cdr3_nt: TGTGCCATCAGTGAGCCTAGCGGGGGGCCGAACACCGGGGAGCTGTTTTTT
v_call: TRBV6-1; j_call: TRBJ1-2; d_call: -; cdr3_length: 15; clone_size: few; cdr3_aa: CASSQEAGVIYGYTF; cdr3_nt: TGTGCCAGCAGCCAGGAAGCGGGTGTGATCTATGGCTACACCTTC
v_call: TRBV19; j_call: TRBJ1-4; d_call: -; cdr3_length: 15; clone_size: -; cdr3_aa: CASSIGRVTNEKLFF; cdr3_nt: TGTGCCAGTAGTATAGGCAGGGTTACTAATGAAAAACTGTTTTTT
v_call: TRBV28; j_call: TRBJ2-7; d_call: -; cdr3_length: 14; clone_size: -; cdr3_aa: CASSLPPPNYEQYF; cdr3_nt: TGTGCCAGCAGTTTACCCCCCCCCAACTACGAGCAGTACTTC
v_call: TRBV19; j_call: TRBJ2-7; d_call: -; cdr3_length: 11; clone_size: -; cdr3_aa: CASSSAYEQYF; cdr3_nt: TGTGCCAGTAGTTCGGCCTACGAGCAGTACTTC
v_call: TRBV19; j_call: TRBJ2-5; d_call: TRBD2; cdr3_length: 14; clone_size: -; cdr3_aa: CASSYLGNSGGLYF; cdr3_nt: TGTGCCAGTAGTTACCTCGGGAATAGCGGGGGGTTGTACTTC
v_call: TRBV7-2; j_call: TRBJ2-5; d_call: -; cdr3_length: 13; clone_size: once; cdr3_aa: CASSPQGTVEQYF; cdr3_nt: TGTGCCAGCAGCCCCCAGGGTACGGTAGAGCAGTACTTC